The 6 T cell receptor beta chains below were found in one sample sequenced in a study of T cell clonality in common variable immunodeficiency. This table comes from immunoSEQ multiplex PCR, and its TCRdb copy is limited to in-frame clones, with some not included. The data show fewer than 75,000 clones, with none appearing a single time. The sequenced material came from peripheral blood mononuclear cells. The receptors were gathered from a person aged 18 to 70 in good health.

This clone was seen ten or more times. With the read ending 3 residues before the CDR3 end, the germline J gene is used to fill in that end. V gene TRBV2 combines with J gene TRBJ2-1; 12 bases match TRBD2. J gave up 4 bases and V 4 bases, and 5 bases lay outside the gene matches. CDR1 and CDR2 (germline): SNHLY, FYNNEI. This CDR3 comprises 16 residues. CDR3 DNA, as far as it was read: TGTGCCAGCAGTGCCCAACTAGCGGGAGGATACAATGAG. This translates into CASSAQLAGGYNE. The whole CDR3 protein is CASSAQLAGGYNEQFF. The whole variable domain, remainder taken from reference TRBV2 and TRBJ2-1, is EPEVTQTPSHQVTQMGQEVILRCVPISNHLYFYWYRQILGQKVEFLVSFYNNEISEKSEIFDDQFSVERPDGSNFTLKIRSTKLEDSAMYFCASSAQLAGGYNEQFFGPGTRLTVL.

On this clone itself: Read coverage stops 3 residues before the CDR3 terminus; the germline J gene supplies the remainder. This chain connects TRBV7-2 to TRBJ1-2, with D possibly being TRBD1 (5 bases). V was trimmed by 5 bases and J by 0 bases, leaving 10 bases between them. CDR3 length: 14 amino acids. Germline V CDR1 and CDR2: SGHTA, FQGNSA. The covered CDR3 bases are TGTGCCAGCAGCCCCCGACAGACTAACTATGGC. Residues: CASSPRQTNYG. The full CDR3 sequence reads CASSPRQTNYGYTF.

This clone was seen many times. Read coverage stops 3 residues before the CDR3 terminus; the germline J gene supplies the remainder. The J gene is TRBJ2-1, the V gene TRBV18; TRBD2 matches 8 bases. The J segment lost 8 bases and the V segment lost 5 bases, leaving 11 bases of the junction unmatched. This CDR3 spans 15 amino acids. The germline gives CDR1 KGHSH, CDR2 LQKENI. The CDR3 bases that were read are TGTGCCAGCTCAGTCTCGGGAGGGCCAGGGTATGAG. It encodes CASSVSGGPGYE. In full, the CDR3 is CASSVSGGPGYEQFF.

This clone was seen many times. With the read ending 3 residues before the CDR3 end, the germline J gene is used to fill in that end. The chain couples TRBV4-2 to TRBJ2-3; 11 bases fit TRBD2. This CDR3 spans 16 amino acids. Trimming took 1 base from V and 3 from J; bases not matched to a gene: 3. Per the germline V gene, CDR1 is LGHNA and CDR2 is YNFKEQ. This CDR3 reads CASSQASGGLTDTQYF. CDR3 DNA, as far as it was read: TGTGCCAGCAGCCAAGCTAGCGGGGGGTTGACAGATACG.

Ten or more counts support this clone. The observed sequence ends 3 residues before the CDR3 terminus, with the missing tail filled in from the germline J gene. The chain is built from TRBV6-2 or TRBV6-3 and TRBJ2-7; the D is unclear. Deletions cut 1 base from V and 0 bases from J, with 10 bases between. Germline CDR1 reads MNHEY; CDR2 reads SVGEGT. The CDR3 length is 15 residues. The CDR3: CASSYWAMSSYEQYF. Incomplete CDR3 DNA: TGTGCCAGCAGTTACTGGGCGATGAGCTCCTACGAG.

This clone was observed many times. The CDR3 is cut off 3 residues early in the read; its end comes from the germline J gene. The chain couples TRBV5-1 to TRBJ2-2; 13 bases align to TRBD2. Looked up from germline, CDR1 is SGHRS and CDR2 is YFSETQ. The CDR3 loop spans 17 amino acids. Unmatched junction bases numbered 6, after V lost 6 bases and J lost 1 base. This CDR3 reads CASNLGLAGRNTGELFF. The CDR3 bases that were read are TGCGCCAGCAACCTGGGACTAGCGGGGAGGAACACCGGGGAG.